This TCR beta chain was sequenced during a study of blood T cells in healthy people across ages. The overall study: For every two T cells, template switching captured about one barcoded beta molecule. The study's findings and limits: The lack of PBMC sorting stopped any conclusive naive versus antigen-experienced comparison.

CDR3 size: 19 residues. Trimming shortened V by 9 bases and J by 0 bases, and 26 bases separated the two germline ends. Germline V gene data show CDR1 as SNHLY and CDR2 as FYNNEI. Researchers collected approximately 9.5 milliliters of peripheral blood from every single donor. As for this clonotype: Its antigen remains unidentified.

A second 7 to 11 cycle PCR used barcoded and J-beta primers. One entry per CDR3 protein results from TCRdb running MiXCR on the 5' RACE reads. This table has around 1.1 million distinct CDR3 sequences, 35% to 40% appearing once. The receptor was derived from a man aged 18 to 30 in good health. The sequencing input was blood. The chain recombines TRBV2 with TRBJ1-4; D might be TRBD1 (6 bases). The CDR3 bases are TGTGCCAGTAAGAATTACAGGGAATCCTATGATGCAACTAATGAAAAACTGTTTTTT. This encodes CASKNYRESYDATNEKLFF.